The clone carrying this T cell receptor (beta chain) appeared a few times. Its antigen is not known. This sample was included in a study of T-cell reconstitution after alpha-beta-depleted transplantation in children. Findings and caveats of the study: About two months after transplant, alpha-beta T cells reportedly came from several hundred expanded graft clones. Surviving thymic progenitors and recipient T cells were the source of high TCRbeta diversity at day 60 in some patients. A year post-transplant, T-cell counts and diversity derived mostly from newly produced T cells.

Germline V lookup: CDR1 KGHSH, CDR2 LQKENI. V gave up 10 bases and J gave up 6 bases, with 13 bases separating them. CDR3 length: 13 residues. Preparation of the TCRbeta library used unique molecular identifiers. A single record per CDR3 protein comes from TCRdb applying MiXCR to the PCR reads. The sample has approximately 800,000 distinct CDR3 sequences, 15% to 20% seen once. The rearrangement uses TRBV18 and TRBJ1-6; D gene uncertain. The source material was PBMCs, mostly from graft donor cells, sampled 360 days after TCRalphabeta/CD19-depleted stem cell transplant. This clonotype was obtained from a male patient aged 10 to 17 who had a stem cell transplant for acute lymphoblastic leukemia, so the T cells may come from the graft donor. The CDR3 loop reads CATGEWGNSPLHF. The DNA of the CDR3 is TGTGCCACTGGAGAATGGGGTAATTCACCCCTCCACTTT.